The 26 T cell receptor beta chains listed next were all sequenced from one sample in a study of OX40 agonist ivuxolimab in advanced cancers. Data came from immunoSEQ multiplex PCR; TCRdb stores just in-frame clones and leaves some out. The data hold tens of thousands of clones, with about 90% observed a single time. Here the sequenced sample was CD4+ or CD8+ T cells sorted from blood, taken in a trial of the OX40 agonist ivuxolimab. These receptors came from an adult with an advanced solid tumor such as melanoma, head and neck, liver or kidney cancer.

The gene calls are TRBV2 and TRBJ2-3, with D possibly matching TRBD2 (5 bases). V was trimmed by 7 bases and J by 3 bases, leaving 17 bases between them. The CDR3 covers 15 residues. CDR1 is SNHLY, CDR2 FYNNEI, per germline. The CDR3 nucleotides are TGTGCCAGCAAAGCTATAGCGACGGTGACAGATACGCAGTATTTT. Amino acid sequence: CASKAIATVTDTQYF.

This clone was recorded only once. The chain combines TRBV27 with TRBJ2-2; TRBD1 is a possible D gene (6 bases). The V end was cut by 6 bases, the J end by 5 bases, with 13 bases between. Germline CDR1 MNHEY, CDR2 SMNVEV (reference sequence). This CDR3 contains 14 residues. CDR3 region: CASSLTRGTGELFF. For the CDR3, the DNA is TGTGCCAGCAGCCTAACGAGGGGGACCGGGGAGCTGTTTTTT.

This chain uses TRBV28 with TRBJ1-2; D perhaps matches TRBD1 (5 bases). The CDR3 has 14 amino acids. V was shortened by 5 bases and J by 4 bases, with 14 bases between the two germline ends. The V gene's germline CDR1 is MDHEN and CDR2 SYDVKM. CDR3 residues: CASSTSRESYGYTF. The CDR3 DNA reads TGTGCCAGCAGTACCTCCAGGGAGTCCTATGGCTACACCTTC.

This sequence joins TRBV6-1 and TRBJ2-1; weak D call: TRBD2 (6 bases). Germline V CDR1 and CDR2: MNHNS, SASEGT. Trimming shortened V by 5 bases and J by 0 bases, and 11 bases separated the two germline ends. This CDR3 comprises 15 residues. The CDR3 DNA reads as TGTGCCAGCAGTTCGGGGGTCAGCTCCTACAATGAGCAGTTCTTC. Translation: CASSSGVSSYNEQFF.

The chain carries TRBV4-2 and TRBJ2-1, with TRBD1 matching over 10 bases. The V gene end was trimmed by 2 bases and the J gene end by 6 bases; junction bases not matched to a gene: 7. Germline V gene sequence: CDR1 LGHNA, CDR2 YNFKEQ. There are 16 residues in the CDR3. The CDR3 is CASSQWGQGNSNEQFF. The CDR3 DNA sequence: TGTGCCAGCAGCCAATGGGGACAGGGGAATTCCAATGAGCAGTTCTTC.

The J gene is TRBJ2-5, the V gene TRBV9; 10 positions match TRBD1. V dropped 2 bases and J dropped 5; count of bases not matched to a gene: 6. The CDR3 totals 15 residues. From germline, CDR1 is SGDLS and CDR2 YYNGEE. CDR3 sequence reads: CASSVETGGGETQYF. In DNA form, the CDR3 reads TGTGCCAGCAGCGTGGAGACAGGGGGCGGGGAGACCCAGTACTTC.

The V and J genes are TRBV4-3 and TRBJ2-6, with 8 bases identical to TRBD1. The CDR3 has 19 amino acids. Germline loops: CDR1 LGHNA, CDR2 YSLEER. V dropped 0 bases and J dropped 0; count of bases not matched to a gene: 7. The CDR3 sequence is CASSQDPAGGGSGANVLTF. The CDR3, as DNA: TGCGCCAGCAGCCAAGATCCGGCAGGGGGCGGCTCTGGGGCCAACGTCCTGACTTTC.

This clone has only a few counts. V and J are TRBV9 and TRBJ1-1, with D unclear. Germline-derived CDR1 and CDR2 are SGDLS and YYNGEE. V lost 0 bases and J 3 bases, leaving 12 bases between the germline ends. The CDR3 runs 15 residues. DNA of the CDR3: TGTGCCAGCAGCGTAGCTCGGGAAGGGTACACTGAAGCTTTCTTT. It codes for CASSVAREGYTEAFF.

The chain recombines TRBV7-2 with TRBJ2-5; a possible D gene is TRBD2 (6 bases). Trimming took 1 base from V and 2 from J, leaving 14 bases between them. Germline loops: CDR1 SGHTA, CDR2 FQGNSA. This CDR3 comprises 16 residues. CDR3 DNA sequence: TGTGCCAGCAGCTTAGACCTAGCGCCACCTCAAGAGACCCAGTACTTC. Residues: CASSLDLAPPQETQYF.

The DNA of the CDR3 is TGTGCCAGTAGTATAGTTGACCTCAATGAGCAGTTCTTC. It yields the protein CASSIVDLNEQFF. V is TRBV19 and J is TRBJ2-1; D gene ambiguous. With 1 base removed from V and 6 bases from J, the gap between germline ends came to 7 bases. The CDR3 has 13 residues. Germline CDR1 LNHDA, CDR2 SQIVND (reference sequence).

Written as DNA, the CDR3 is TGTGCCAGTAGTATGGCGACTAGAGGGGACAATGAGCAGTTCTTC. As protein: CASSMATRGDNEQFF. The chain combines TRBV19 with TRBJ2-1; tentative D call: TRBD2 (6 bases). Trimming stripped 3 bases from V and 5 bases from J, with 14 bases between. CDR1 is LNHDA and CDR2 is SQIVND in the germline V gene (reference sequence). The CDR3 spans 15 residues.

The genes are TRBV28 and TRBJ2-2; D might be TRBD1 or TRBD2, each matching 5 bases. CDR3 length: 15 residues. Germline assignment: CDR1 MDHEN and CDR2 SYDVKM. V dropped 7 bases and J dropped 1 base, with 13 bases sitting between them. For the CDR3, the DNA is TGTGCCAGCAATGAGGGGCTGATGAACACCGGGGAGCTGTTTTTT. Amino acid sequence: CASNEGLMNTGELFF.

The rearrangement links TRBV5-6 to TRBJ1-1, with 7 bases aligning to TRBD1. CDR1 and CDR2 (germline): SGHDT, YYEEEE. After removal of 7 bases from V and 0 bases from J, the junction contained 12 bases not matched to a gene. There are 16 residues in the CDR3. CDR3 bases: TGTGCCAGCTTATGGACAGGCTTGGGATTGAACACTGAAGCTTTCTTT. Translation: CASLWTGLGLNTEAFF. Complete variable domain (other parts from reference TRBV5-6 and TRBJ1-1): DAGVTQSPTHLIKTRGQQVTLRCSPKSGHDTVSWYQQALGQGPQFIFQYYEEEERQRGNFPDRFSGHQFPNYSSELNVNALLLGDSALYLCASLWTGLGLNTEAFFGQGTRLTVV.

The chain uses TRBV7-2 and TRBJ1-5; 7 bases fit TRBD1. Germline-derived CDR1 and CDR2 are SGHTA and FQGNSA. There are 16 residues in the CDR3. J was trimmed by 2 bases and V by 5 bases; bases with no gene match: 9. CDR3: CASSPSSGTGNQPQHF. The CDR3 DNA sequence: TGTGCCAGCAGCCCCTCCTCCGGGACAGGCAATCAGCCCCAGCATTTT. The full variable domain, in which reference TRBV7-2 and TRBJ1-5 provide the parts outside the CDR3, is GAGVSQSPSNKVTEKGKDVELRCDPISGHTALYWYRQSLGQGLEFLIYFQGNSAPDKSGLPSDRFSAERTGGSVSTLTIQRTQQEDSAVYLCASSPSSGTGNQPQHFGDGTRLSIL.

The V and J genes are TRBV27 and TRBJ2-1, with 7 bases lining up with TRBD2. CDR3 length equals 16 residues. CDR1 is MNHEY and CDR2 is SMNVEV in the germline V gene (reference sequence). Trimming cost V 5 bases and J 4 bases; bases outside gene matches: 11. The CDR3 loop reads CASSQSGSGSYNEQFF. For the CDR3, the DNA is TGTGCCAGCAGTCAAAGCGGTAGCGGGTCATACAATGAGCAGTTCTTC.

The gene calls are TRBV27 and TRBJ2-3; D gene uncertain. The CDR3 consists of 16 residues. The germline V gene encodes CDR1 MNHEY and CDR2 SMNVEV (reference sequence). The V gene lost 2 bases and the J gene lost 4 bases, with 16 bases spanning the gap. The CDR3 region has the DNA TGTGCCAGCAGTTTAGTGGTGGGGTTGGTGGCAGATACGCAGTATTTT. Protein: CASSLVVGLVADTQYF.

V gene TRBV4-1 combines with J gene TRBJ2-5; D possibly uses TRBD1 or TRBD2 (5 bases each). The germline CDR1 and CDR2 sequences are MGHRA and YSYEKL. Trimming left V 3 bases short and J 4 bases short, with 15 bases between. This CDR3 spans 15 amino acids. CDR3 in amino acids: CASSQPSHGGETQYF. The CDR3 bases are TGCGCCAGCAGCCAGCCCTCGCATGGGGGAGAGACCCAGTACTTC.

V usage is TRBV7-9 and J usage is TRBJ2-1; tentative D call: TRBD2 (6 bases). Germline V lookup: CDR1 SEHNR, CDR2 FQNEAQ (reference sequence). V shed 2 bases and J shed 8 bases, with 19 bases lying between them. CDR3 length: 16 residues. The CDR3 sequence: CASSLSRERGFHEQFF. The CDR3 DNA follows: TGTGCCAGCAGCTTATCCAGGGAACGGGGGTTTCATGAGCAGTTCTTC. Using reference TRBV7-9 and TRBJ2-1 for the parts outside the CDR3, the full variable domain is DTGVSQNPRHKITKRGQNVTFRCDPISEHNRLYWYRQTLGQGPEFLTYFQNEAQLEKSRLLSDRFSAERPKGSFSTLEIQRTEQGDSAMYLCASSLSRERGFHEQFFGPGTRLTVL.

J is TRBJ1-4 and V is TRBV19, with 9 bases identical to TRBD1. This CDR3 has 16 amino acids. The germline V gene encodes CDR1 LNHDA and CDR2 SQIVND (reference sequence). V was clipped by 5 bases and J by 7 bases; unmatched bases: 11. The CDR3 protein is CASSSYRDRDGEKLFF. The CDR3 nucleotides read TGTGCCAGTAGTTCCTACCGGGACAGGGACGGTGAAAAACTGTTTTTT.

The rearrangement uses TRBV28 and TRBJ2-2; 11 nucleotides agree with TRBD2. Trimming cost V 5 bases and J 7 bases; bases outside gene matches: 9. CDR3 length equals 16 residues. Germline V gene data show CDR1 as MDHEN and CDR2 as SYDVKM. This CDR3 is CASSPTTSGMSGELFF. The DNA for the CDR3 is TGTGCCAGCAGTCCAACGACTAGCGGGATGAGCGGGGAGCTGTTTTTT.

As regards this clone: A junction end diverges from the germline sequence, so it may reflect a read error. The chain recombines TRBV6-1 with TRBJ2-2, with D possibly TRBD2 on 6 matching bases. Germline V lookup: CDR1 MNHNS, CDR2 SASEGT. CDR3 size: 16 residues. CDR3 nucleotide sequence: TGTGCCAGTAGTGACGGGAGTAGCTTTGGCGTAGGGGAGCTGTTTTTT. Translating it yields CASSDGSSFGVGELFF.

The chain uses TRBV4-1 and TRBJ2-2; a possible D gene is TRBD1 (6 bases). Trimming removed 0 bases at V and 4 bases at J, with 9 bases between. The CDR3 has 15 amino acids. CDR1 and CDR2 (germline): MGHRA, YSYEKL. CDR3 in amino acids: CASSQDRGSTGELFF. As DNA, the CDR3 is TGCGCCAGCAGCCAAGATAGGGGGAGCACCGGGGAGCTGTTTTTT.

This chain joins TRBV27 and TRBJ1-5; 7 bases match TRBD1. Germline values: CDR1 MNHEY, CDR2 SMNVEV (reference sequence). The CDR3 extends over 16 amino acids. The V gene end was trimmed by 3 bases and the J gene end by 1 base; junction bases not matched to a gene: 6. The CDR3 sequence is CASSFVAGGSNQPQHF. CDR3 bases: TGTGCCAGCAGTTTCGTGGCAGGGGGGAGCAATCAGCCCCAGCATTTT.

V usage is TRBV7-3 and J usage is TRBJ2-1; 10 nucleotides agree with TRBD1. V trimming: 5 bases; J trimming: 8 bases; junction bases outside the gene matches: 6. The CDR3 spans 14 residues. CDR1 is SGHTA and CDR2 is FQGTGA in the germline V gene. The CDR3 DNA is TGTGCCAGCAGCCCGGGACAGGGGATCGATGAGCAGTTCTTC. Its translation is CASSPGQGIDEQFF. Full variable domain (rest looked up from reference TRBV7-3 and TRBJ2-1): GAGVSQTPSNKVTEKGKYVELRCDPISGHTALYWYRQSLGQGPEFLIYFQGTGAADDSGLPNDRFFAVRPEGSVSTLKIQRTERGDSAVYLCASSPGQGIDEQFFGPGTRLTVL.

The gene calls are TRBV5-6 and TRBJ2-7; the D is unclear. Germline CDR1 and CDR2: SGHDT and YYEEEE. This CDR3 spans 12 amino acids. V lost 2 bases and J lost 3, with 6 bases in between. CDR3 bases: TGTGCCAGCAGCTTTGGAAGCTACGAGCAGTACTTC. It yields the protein CASSFGSYEQYF.

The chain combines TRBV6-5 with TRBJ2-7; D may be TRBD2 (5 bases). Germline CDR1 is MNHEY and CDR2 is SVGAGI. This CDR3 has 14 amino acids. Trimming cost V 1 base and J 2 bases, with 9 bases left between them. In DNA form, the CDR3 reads TGTGCCAGCAGTTACTATGGGAGCCCCTACGAGCAGTACTTC. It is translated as CASSYYGSPYEQYF.